The T cell receptor (beta chain) under discussion was sequenced for a study of CD8+ T cells in alopecia areata. Germline V lookup: CDR1 MNHEY, CDR2 SVGAGI. The CDR3 length is 14 residues. Trimming stripped 0 bases from V and 5 bases from J, with 8 bases between. This clone was seen many times. As the sequencing template, cDNA was produced by extracting RNA and reverse transcribing it. TCRdb keeps only in-frame clones here, not all; method: immunoSEQ multiplex PCR. Seen here are about 76,000 clones, roughly 70% observed once, and the top ten hold 23%. Sample treatment: oral pan-JAK inhibitor, 5-10 mg twice daily.

This TCR came from a human donor with alopecia areata. The chain combines TRBV6-5 with TRBJ2-1; D perhaps matches TRBD2 (5 bases). Sequenced here: CD8+ T cells sorted from blood, sampled at week 24, from a patient treated with tofacitinib. CDR3 sequence reads: CASSYSRADNEQFF. The CDR3 DNA is TGTGCCAGCAGTTACTCGCGGGCCGACAATGAGCAGTTCTTC.